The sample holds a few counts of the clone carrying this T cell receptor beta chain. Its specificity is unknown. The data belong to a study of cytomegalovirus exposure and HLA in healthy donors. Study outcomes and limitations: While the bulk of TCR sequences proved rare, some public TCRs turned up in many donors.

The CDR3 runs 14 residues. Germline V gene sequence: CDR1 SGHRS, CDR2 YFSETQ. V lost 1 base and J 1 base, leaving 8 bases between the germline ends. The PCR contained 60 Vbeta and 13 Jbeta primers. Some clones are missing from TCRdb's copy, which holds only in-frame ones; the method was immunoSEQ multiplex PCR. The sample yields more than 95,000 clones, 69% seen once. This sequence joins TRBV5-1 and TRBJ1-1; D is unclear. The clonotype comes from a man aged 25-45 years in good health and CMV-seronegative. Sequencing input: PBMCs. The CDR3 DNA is TGCGCCAGCAGCTTGTTAGAATCGAACACTGAAGCTTTCTTT. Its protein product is CASSLLESNTEAFF.